This is a list of T cell receptor beta chains from one sample in a study of identical twins. From the 5' RACE reads, TCRdb called clonotypes with MiXCR, one entry per CDR3 protein. The repertoire includes some 1,700,000 distinct CDR3 sequences, less than 40% of them detected once, and under 0.35% sits in the top ten. Sequencing used cord blood. All receptors derive from a newborn girl in good health. CDR3s include the opening cysteine and the closing phenylalanine or tryptophan. The order of the fields is J gene, D gene, clone size, V gene, CDR3 protein, CDR3 DNA. A D gene is named only where the DNA matches it firmly. Some rows mark clone size as missing; the rest say once, few, many or name a class of expanded clone.

J gene: TRBJ1-2
D gene: TRBD1
clone size: few
V gene: TRBV27
CDR3 protein: CASSTYLGTGFNYGYTF
CDR3 DNA: TGTGCCAGCAGTACCTATCTCGGGACAGGGTTTAACTATGGCTACACCTTC

J gene: TRBJ1-4
D gene: TRBD1
clone size: once
V gene: TRBV20-1
CDR3 protein: CSAREGQAREKLFF
CDR3 DNA: TGCAGTGCTAGAGAGGGACAGGCTAGGGAAAAACTGTTTTTT

J gene: TRBJ1-2
D gene: -
clone size: -
V gene: TRBV4-1
CDR3 protein: CASSLLGVNYGYTF
CDR3 DNA: TGCGCCAGCAGCCTCCTCGGGGTTAACTATGGCTACACCTTC

J gene: TRBJ2-4
D gene: -
clone size: few
V gene: TRBV18
CDR3 protein: CASSLLGIDIQYF
CDR3 DNA: TGTGCCAGCTCACTCCTCGGGATTGACATTCAGTACTTC

J gene: TRBJ2-7
D gene: -
clone size: -
V gene: TRBV12-3/TRBV12-4
CDR3 protein: CASSPTAPYNEQYF
CDR3 DNA: TGTGCCAGCAGCCCCACGGCCCCCTACAATGAGCAGTACTTC

J gene: TRBJ1-5
D gene: -
clone size: few
V gene: TRBV12-3/TRBV12-4
CDR3 protein: CASRRRSNQPQHF
CDR3 DNA: TGTGCCAGCAGAAGGAGAAGCAATCAGCCCCAGCATTTT

J gene: TRBJ1-2
D gene: TRBD1
clone size: -
V gene: TRBV20-1
CDR3 protein: CSPWDRSNYGYTF
CDR3 DNA: TGCAGCCCCTGGGACAGGAGCAACTATGGCTACACCTTC

J gene: TRBJ2-7
D gene: TRBD1
clone size: few
V gene: TRBV25-1
CDR3 protein: CAGSALTGAEQYF
CDR3 DNA: TGTGCCGGCAGTGCCCTAACAGGGGCGGAGCAGTACTTC

J gene: TRBJ2-5
D gene: -
clone size: -
V gene: TRBV11-1
CDR3 protein: CASRGYLKTQYF
CDR3 DNA: TGTGCCAGCAGGGGGTATCTGAAGACCCAGTACTTC

J gene: TRBJ2-1
D gene: TRBD2
clone size: -
V gene: TRBV9
CDR3 protein: CASSVGGLATETQFF
CDR3 DNA: TGTGCCAGCAGCGTAGGGGGACTAGCTACAGAGACCCAGTTCTTC